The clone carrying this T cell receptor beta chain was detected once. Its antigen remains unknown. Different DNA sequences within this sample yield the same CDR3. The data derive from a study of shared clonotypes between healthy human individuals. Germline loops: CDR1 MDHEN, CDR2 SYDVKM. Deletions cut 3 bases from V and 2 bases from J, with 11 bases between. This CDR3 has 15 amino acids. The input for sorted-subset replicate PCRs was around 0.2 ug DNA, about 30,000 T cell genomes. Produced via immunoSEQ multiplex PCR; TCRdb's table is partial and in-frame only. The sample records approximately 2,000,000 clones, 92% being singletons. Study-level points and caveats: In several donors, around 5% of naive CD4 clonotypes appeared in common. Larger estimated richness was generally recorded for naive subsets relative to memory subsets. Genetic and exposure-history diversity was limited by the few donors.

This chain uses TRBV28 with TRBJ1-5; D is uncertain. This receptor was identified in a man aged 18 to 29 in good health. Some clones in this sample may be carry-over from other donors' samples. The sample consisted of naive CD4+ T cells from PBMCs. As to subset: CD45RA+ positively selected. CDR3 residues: CASSFPGSGNQPQHF. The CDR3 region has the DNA TGTGCCAGCAGTTTTCCGGGGTCCGGCAATCAGCCCCAGCATTTT. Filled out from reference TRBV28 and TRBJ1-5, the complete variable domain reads DVKVTQSSRYLVKRTGEKVFLECVQDMDHENMFWYRQDPGLGLRLIYFSYDVKMKEKGDIPEGYSVSREKKERFSLILESASTNQTSMYLCASSFPGSGNQPQHFGDGTRLSIL.